What follows is one T cell receptor beta chain and its context. The antigen is not known. Generation of TCR beta libraries employed quantitative 5'-RACE incorporating molecular barcodes. Via MiXCR, TCRdb re-called the 5' RACE reads, giving one row per CDR3 protein. The repertoire holds about 340,000 distinct CDR3 sequences, with 14% to 15% as singletons. The entry originates in a study of CD8 T cells in ankylosing spondylitis. Study results and limitations: Certain motif variants had earlier appeared in reactive arthritis synovial fluid and blood. One TCR beta motif, made up of 7 or 8 highly homologous variants, appeared characteristic of ankylosing spondylitis blood. Researchers reportedly found disease-linked clones significantly enriched in matched ankylosing spondylitis synovial fluid.

The V gene's germline CDR1 is SGHVS and CDR2 FQNEAQ. V was trimmed by 5 bases and J by 3 bases, leaving 14 bases between them. The CDR3 consists of 14 residues. This sequence joins TRBV7-8 and TRBJ2-7; possibly TRBD1 for D (6 bases). The sequenced material came from blood, either unsorted or a sorted T cell fraction (not recorded which). The source of this sequence is a male donor with ankylosing spondylitis or in good health (not recorded which). DNA of the CDR3: TGTGCCAGCAGCCGCGAACAGGGCGTCTACGAGCAGTACTTC. Amino acids: CASSREQGVYEQYF.